This TCR beta chain was obtained from a study of T cells after yellow fever vaccination. Study context: Each low-cell-number fraction was prepared by means of SMART-Seq v4 Ultra Low Input.

The TCR cDNA carried a universal primer site and UMIs from 5'RACE template switching. TCRdb reprocessed the 5' RACE reads with MiXCR, giving one entry per CDR3 protein. Counted here are some 550,000 distinct CDR3 sequences, 15% to 20% occurring once; the ten biggest clones make up about 13%. CDR1 DFQATT and CDR2 SNEGSKA come from the germline V gene (reference sequence). After removal of 3 bases from V and 5 bases from J, the junction contained 8 bases not matched to a gene. The CDR3 consists of 14 residues. Broader study findings: Among primary-vaccination clones, most reappeared after the booster, at around 97% for CD4 and roughly 90% for CD8.

Comments on this clonotype: Antigen unknown.

The sequencing here drew on PBMCs, taken 15 days after the yellow fever booster vaccination. The receptor's source is a man aged 30 to 45 who received the YFV17D yellow fever vaccine. The chain is built from TRBV20-1 and TRBJ2-7, with 9 bases aligning to TRBD2. This CDR3 reads CSASPIAGVNEQYF. CDR3 nucleotide sequence: TGCAGTGCTAGCCCGATAGCGGGAGTGAACGAGCAGTACTTC.